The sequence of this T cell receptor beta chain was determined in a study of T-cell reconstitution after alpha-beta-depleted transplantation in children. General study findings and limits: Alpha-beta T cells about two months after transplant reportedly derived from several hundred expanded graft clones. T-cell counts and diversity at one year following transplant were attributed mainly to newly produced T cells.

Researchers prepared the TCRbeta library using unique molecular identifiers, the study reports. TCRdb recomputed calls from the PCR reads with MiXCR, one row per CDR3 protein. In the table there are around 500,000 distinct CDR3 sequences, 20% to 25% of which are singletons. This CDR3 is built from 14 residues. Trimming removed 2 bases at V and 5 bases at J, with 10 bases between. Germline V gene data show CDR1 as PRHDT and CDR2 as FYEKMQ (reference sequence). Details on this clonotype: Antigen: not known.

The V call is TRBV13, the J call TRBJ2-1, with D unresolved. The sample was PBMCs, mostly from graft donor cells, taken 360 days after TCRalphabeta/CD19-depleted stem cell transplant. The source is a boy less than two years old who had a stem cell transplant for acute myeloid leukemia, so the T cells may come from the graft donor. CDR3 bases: TGTGCCAGCAGCTTACCCCCTTGGGACAATGAGCAGTTCTTC. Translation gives CASSLPPWDNEQFF.